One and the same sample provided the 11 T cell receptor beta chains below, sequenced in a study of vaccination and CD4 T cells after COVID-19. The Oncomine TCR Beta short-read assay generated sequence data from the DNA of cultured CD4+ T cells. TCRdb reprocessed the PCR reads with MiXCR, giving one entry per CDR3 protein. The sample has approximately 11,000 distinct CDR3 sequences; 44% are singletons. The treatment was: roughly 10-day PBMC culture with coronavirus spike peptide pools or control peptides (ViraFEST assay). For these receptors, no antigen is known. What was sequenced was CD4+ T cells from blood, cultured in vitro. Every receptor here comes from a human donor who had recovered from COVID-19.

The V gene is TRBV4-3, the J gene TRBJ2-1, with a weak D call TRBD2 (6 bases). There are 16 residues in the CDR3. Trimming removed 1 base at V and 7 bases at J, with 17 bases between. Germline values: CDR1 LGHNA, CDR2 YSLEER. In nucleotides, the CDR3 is TGCGCCAGCAGCCAAGGACCGCGCGGGGTGGGTAATGAGCAGTTCTTC. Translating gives CASSQGPRGVGNEQFF.

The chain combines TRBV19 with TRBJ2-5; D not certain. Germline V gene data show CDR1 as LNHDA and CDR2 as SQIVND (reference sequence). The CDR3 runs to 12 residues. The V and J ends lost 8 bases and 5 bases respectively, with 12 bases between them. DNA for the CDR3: TGTGCCAGTGGTTTTTTGGGGGAGACCCAGTACTTC. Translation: CASGFLGETQYF.

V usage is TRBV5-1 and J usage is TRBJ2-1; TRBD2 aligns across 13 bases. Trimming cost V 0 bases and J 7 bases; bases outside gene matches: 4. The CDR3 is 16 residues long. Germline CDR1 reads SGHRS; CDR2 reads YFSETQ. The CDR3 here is CASSLDGLAGENEQFF. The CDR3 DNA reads TGCGCCAGCAGCTTGGACGGACTAGCGGGGGAAAATGAGCAGTTCTTC.

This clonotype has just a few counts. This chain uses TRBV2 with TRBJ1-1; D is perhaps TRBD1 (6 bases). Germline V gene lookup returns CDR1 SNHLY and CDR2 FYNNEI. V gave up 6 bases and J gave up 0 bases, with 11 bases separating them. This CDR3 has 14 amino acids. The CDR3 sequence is CASRLQGLNTEAFF. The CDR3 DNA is TGTGCCAGCAGGCTACAGGGCCTGAACACTGAAGCTTTCTTT.

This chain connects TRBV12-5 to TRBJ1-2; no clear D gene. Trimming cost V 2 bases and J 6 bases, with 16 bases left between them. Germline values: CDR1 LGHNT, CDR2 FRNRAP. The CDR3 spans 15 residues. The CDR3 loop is CASGLLVGFRNGYTF. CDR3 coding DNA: TGTGCTAGTGGTTTGCTTGTGGGGTTTCGGAATGGCTACACCTTC.

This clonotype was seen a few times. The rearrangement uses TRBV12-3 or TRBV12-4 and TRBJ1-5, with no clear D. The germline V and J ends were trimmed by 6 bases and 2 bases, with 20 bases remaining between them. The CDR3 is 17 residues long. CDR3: CASSRAWADTGNQPQHF. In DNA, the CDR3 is TGTGCCAGCAGCCGGGCCTGGGCAGATACCGGCAATCAGCCCCAGCATTTT.

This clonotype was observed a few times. The CDR3 loop is CASSSDCYTGELFF. The DNA for the CDR3 is TGTGCCAGCAGCTCGGACTGCTACACCGGGGAGCTGTTTTTT. The rearrangement joins TRBV12-1 to TRBJ2-2; the table's D call, TRBD2, was not checked against the DNA. TRBV12-1 is a recognized pseudogene. The CDR3 has 14 amino acids.

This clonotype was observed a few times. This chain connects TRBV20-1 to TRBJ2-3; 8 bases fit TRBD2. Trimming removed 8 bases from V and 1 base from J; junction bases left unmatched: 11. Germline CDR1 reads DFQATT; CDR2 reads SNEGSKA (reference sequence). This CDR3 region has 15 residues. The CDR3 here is CSPSPASGRTDTQYF. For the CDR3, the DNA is TGCAGTCCTTCCCCGGCTAGCGGGCGCACAGATACGCAGTATTTT.

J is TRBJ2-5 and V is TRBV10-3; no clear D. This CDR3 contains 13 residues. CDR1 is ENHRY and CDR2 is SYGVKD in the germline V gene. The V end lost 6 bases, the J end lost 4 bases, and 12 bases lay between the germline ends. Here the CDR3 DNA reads TGTGCCATCAGAGGGATCACCGGAGAGACCCAGTACTTC. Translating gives CAIRGITGETQYF.

The CDR3 DNA reads as TGTGCCAGCAGCCCGGGACCGAGCTCCTATAATTCACCCCTCCACTTT. Protein: CASSPGPSSYNSPLHF. The chain is built from TRBV7-9 and TRBJ1-6, with D possibly matching TRBD1 (5 bases). The germline gives CDR1 SEHNR, CDR2 FQNEAQ (reference sequence). V lost 5 bases and J 0 bases, leaving 11 bases between the germline ends. CDR3 length: 16 amino acids.

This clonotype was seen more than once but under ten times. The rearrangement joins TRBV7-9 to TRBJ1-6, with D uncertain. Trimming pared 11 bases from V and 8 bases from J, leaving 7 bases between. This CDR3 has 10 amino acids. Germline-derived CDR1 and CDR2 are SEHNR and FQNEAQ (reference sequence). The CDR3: CAGPYSPLHF. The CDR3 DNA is TGTGCCGGCCCGTATTCACCCCTCCACTTT. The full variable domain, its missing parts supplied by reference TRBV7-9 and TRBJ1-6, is DTGVSQNPRHKITKRGQNVTFRCDPISEHNRLYWYRQTLGQGPEFLTYFQNEAQLEKSRLLSDRFSAERPKGSFSTLEIQRTEQGDSAMYLCAGPYSPLHFGNGTRLTVT.